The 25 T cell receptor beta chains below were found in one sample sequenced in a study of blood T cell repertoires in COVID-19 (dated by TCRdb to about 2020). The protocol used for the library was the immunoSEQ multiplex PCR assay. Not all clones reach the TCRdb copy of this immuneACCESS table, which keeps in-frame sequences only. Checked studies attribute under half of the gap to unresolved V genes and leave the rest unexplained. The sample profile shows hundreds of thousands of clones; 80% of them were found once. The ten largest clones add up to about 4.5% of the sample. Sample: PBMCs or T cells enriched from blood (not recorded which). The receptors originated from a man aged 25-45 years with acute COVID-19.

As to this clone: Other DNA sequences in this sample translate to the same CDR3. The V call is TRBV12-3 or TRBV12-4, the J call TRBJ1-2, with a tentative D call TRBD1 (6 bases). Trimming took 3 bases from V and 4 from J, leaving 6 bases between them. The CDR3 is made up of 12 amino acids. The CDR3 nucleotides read TGTGCCAGCAGTTTGGACAGCTATGGCTACACCTTC. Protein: CASSLDSYGYTF.

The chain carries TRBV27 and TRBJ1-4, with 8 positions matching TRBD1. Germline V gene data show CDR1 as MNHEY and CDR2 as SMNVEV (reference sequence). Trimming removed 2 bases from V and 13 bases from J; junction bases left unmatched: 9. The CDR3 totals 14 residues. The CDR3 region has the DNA TGTGCCAGCAGTTTAGGGACAGGCTCTGGACCACTGTTTTTT. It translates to CASSLGTGSGPLFF.

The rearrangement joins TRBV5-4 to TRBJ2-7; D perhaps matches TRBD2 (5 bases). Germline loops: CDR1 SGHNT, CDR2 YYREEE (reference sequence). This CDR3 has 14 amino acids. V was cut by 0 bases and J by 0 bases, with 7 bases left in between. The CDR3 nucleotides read TGTGCCAGCAGCTTGGATGGAGGCTCCTACGAGCAGTACTTC. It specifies CASSLDGGSYEQYF.

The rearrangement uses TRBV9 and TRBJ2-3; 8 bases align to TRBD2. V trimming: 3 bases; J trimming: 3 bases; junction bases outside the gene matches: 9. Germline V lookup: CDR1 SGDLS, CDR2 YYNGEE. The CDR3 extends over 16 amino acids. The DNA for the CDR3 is TGTGCCAGCAGCGGTACAGGACTAGCCAAGACAGATACGCAGTATTTT. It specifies CASSGTGLAKTDTQYF.

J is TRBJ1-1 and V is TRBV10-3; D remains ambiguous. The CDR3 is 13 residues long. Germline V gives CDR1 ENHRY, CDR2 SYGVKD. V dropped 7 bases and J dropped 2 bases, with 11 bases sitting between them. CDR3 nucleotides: TGTGCCATCACTCTTAACAGTAACACTGAAGCTTTCTTT. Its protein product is CAITLNSNTEAFF.

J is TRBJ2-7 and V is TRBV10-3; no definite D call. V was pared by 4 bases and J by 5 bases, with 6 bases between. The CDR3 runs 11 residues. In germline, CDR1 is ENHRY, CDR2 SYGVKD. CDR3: CAISAEDEQYF. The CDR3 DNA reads TGTGCCATCAGTGCAGAGGACGAGCAGTACTTC.

The CDR3, as DNA: TGTGCCAGCAGCTTATACAAGTCATCAGAGACCCAGTACTTC. This codes for CASSLYKSSETQYF. The chain combines TRBV13 with TRBJ2-5; D is unresolved. Germline V gene lookup returns CDR1 PRHDT and CDR2 FYEKMQ (reference sequence). The CDR3 is 14 amino acids. Trimming took 2 bases from V and 4 from J, leaving 11 bases between them.

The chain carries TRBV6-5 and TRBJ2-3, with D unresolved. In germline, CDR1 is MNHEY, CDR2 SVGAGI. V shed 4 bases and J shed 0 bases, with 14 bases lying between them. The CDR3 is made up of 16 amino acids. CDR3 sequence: CASSLTLASSTDTQYF. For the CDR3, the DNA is TGTGCCAGCAGTTTAACCTTGGCCTCTAGCACAGATACGCAGTATTTT.

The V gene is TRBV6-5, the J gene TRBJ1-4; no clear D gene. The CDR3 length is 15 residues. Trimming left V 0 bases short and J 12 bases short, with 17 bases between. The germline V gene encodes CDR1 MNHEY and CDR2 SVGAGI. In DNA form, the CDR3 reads TGTGCCAGCAGTTACTCGATGGCTCCTGGGGAGGAACTGTTTTTT. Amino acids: CASSYSMAPGEELFF.

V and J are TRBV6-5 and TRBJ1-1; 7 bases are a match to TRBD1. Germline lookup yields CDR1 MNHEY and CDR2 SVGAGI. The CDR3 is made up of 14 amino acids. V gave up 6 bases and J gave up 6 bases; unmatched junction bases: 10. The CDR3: CASRALDRASEAFF. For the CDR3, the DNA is TGTGCCAGCAGAGCCCTAGACAGGGCCTCTGAAGCTTTCTTT.

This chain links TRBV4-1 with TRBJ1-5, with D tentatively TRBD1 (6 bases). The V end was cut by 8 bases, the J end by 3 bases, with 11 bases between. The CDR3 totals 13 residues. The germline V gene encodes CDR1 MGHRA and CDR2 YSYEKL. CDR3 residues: CASAQGTNQPQHF. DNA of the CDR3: TGCGCCAGCGCACAGGGTACCAATCAGCCCCAGCATTTT.

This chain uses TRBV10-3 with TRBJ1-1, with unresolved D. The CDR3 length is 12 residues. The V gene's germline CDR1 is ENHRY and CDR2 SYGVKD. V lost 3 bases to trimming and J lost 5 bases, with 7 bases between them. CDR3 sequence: CAISESLTEAFF. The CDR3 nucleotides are TGTGCCATCAGTGAATCCTTAACTGAAGCTTTCTTT.

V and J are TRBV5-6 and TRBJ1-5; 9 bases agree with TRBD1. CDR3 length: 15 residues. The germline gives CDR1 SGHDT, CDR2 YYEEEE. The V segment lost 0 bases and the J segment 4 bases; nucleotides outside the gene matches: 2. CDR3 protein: CASSLAGTGNQPQHF. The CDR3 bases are TGTGCCAGCAGCTTGGCCGGGACAGGGAATCAGCCCCAGCATTTT.

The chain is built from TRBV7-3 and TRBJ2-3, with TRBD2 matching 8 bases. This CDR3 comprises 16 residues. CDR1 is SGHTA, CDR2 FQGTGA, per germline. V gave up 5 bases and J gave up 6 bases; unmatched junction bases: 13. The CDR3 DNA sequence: TGTGCCAGCAGCCTTGGTGACCGGGGGGGCCCGGATACGCAGTATTTT. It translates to CASSLGDRGGPDTQYF.

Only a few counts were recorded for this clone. CDR3 nucleotides: TGCGCCAGCAGCACGGGACTGGAAGAGACCCAGTACTTC. This codes for CASSTGLEETQYF. V is TRBV5-1 and J is TRBJ2-5; TRBD2 might be the D (6 bases). The CDR3 contains 13 residues. V lost 4 bases, J lost 3 bases, and 10 bases lay in between. CDR1 and CDR2 (germline): SGHRS, YFSETQ.

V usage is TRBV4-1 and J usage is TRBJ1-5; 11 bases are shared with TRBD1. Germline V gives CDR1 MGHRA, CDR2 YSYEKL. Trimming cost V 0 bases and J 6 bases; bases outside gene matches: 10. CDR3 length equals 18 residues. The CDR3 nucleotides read TGCGCCAGCAGCCAAGAGGGACAGGGGGAACCTGGGAGTCAGCCCCAGCATTTT. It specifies CASSQEGQGEPGSQPQHF.

The DNA of the CDR3 is TGTGCCACCAGCAGAAGTTATCGACAGGGGGAAAACATTCAGTACTTC. Encoded protein: CATSRSYRQGENIQYF. This rearrangement joins TRBV15 to TRBJ2-4; 9 bases align to TRBD1. V was pared by 2 bases and J by 5 bases, with 7 bases of the junction left unmatched. The CDR3 is made up of 16 amino acids. Germline V gene data show CDR1 as LNHNV and CDR2 as YYDKDF (reference sequence).

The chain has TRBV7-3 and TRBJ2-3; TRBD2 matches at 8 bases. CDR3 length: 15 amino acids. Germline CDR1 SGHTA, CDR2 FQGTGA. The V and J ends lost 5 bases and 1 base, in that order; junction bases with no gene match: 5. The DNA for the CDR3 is TGTGCCAGCAGCCTCCAAGCGGGGGGCACAGATACGCAGTATTTT. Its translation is CASSLQAGGTDTQYF.

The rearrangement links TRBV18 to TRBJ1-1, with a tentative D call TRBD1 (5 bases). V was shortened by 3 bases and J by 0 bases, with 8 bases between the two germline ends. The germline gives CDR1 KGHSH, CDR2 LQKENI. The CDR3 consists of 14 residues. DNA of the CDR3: TGTGCCAGCTCACCGACAGCCCTGAACACTGAAGCTTTCTTT. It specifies CASSPTALNTEAFF.

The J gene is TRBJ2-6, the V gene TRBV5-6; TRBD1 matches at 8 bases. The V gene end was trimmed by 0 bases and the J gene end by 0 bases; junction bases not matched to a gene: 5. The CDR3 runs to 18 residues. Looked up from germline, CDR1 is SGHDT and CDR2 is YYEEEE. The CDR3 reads CASSLADRAHSGANVLTF. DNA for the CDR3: TGTGCCAGCAGCTTGGCGGACAGGGCCCACTCTGGGGCCAACGTCCTGACTTTC.

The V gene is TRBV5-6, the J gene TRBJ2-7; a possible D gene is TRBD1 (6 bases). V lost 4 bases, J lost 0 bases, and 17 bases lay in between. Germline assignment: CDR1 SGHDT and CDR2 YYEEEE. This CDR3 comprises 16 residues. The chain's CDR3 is CASSPVGASSSYEQYF. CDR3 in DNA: TGTGCCAGCAGCCCGGTGGGGGCCTCCAGCTCCTACGAGCAGTACTTC. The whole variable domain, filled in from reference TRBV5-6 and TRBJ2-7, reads DAGVTQSPTHLIKTRGQQVTLRCSPKSGHDTVSWYQQALGQGPQFIFQYYEEEERQRGNFPDRFSGHQFPNYSSELNVNALLLGDSALYLCASSPVGASSSYEQYFGPGTRLTVT.

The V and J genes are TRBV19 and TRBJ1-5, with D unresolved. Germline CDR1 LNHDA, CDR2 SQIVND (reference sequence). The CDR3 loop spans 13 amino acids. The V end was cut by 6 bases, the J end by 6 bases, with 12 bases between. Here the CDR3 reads CASRDPSGQPQHF. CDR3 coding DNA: TGTGCCAGTAGAGACCCGTCAGGTCAGCCCCAGCATTTT.

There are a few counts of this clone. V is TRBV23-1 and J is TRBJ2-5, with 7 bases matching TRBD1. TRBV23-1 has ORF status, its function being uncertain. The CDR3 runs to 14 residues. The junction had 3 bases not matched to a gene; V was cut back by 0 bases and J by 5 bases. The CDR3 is CASSQSQGNETQYF. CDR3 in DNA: TGCGCCAGCAGTCAATCACAGGGGAACGAGACCCAGTACTTC.

CDR3: CASSSPAGGMHEQFF. The CDR3 region has the DNA TGCGCCAGCAGCTCCCCAGCGGGGGGCATGCATGAGCAGTTCTTC. The V and J genes are TRBV5-1 and TRBJ2-1; TRBD2 aligns across 9 bases. The trim removed 3 bases at V and 8 bases at J, leaving 9 bases unmatched. The CDR3 runs 15 residues. Germline V gene lookup returns CDR1 SGHRS and CDR2 YFSETQ.

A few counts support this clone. The CDR3 bases are TGTGCCAGCAGTATACTAGCGGGGGGGCCCAGCATTCAGTACTTC. This encodes CASSILAGGPSIQYF. The genes are TRBV11-1 and TRBJ2-4, with 13 positions matching TRBD2. Per the germline V gene, CDR1 is SGHAT and CDR2 is FQDESV (reference sequence). The CDR3 is made up of 15 amino acids. V shed 6 bases and J 9 bases; nucleotides not matched to a gene: 8.